The clone carrying this T cell receptor beta chain was counted at least ten times. As yet, its antigen is unknown. There are 17 residues in the CDR3. Germline-derived CDR1 and CDR2 are SEHNR and FQNEAQ (reference sequence). V dropped 5 bases and J dropped 0; count of bases not matched to a gene: 12. The data originate from a study of blood T cells in healthy people across ages. Primers used in a second PCR of roughly 6 to 12 cycles were a sample-barcoded 5' primer and a J-beta primer mix. Every cDNA molecule carried a tag from a template-switch adaptor bearing 12 random nucleotides. TCRdb re-called the 5' RACE reads through MiXCR, storing one row per CDR3 protein. The sample lists more than 800,000 distinct CDR3 sequences; around 28% were seen once. Broader study findings: In older individuals, TCR beta diversity per million T cells was lower, falling roughly linearly with age. Naive T cell percentage by flow cytometry tracked strongly with beta diversity. Not knowing donor CMV status may have confounded expanded clonotype changes.

What was sequenced was blood. V usage is TRBV7-9 and J usage is TRBJ2-7, with 8 bases lining up with TRBD1. The TCR sequence derives from a woman older than 75 in good health. The DNA of the CDR3 is TGTGCCAGCAGCCCAGGGGGCGGCAGGTACGCCTCCTACGAGCAGTACTTC. Amino acids: CASSPGGGRYASYEQYF.